This T cell receptor beta chain comes out of a study of T-cell memory formation after mild COVID-19. Study observations and caveats: Pre-infection memory held some responding clones, suggesting pre-existing cross-reactive T cells responded.

MiXCR, applied by TCRdb to the 5' RACE reads, yields one record per CDR3 protein. The sample lists approximately 210,000 distinct CDR3 sequences, under 12% occurring once. This clonotype was observed many times. Its matching antigen is unknown. Deletions cut 1 base from V and 1 base from J, with 13 bases between. This CDR3 comprises 16 residues. In germline, CDR1 is SGHRS, CDR2 YFSETQ. The origin of this receptor is a man aged 18 to 35 who had mild COVID-19 (a few samples of this study predate the infection). Cell type and time point are not known. Material: PBMCs or a T cell subset sorted from them (not recorded which). The chain carries TRBV5-1 and TRBJ2-3; the D gene is possibly TRBD1 (5 bases). CDR3 in amino acids: CASSLSPQARTDTQYF. In DNA, the CDR3 is TGCGCCAGCAGCTTGTCCCCACAGGCCCGCACAGATACGCAGTATTTT.